The 27 T cell receptor beta chains listed next were all sequenced from one sample in a study of shared clonotypes between healthy human individuals. TCRdb's copy holds only in-frame clones and misses some; the assay was immunoSEQ multiplex PCR. The data contain some 1 million clones, around 74% of them singletons. Sample: memory CD4+ T cells sorted from blood. The subset was: CD45RA-negative fraction. The receptors come from a man aged 18 to 30 in good health.

This rearrangement joins TRBV19 to TRBJ2-4, with 7 nucleotides matching TRBD1. The length of the CDR3 is 19 residues. Germline V CDR1 and CDR2: LNHDA, SQIVND (reference sequence). J gave up 0 bases and V 0 bases, and 11 bases lay outside the gene matches. The CDR3 nucleotides read TGTGCCAGTAGTATAGATCTACGAGGGACAGTTCTAGCCAAAAACATTCAGTACTTC. Its protein is CASSIDLRGTVLAKNIQYF.

The chain employs TRBV5-6 and TRBJ2-5; D may be TRBD2 (5 bases). Trimming took 4 bases from V and 2 from J, leaving 12 bases between them. In germline, CDR1 is SGHDT, CDR2 YYEEEE. The CDR3 consists of 14 residues. The CDR3 bases are TGTGCCAGCAGCCGGAGGAGGCTTCAAGAGACCCAGTACTTC. This translates into CASSRRRLQETQYF. Full variable domain (missing parts from reference TRBV5-6 and TRBJ2-5): DAGVTQSPTHLIKTRGQQVTLRCSPKSGHDTVSWYQQALGQGPQFIFQYYEEEERQRGNFPDRFSGHQFPNYSSELNVNALLLGDSALYLCASSRRRLQETQYFGPGTRLLVL.

The table lists this clone with a count of one. The genes are TRBV5-4 and TRBJ2-1; D not certain. The CDR3 contains 13 residues. Trimming left V 0 bases short and J 6 bases short, with 7 bases between. Germline CDR1 and CDR2: SGHNT and YYREEE (reference sequence). The CDR3 here is CASSLAVPNEQFF. CDR3 bases: TGTGCCAGCAGCTTGGCCGTACCCAATGAGCAGTTCTTC.

The V gene is TRBV7-6, the J gene TRBJ2-2; TRBD1 aligns across 7 bases. Trimming at V came to 5 bases and at J to 7 bases, leaving 10 bases not matched to a gene. From germline, CDR1 is SGHVS and CDR2 FNYEAQ. This CDR3 is 15 amino acids long. The CDR3: CASSGLQGVVGELFF. DNA of the CDR3: TGTGCCAGCAGCGGGCTCCAGGGGGTCGTCGGGGAGCTGTTTTTT.

In this sample, this clone turned up a few times. This CDR3 is CASSPRQGQTDTQYF. The DNA for the CDR3 is TGTGCCAGCAGCCCAAGGCAGGGGCAGACAGATACGCAGTATTTT. The V and J genes are TRBV7-3 and TRBJ2-3; D possibly corresponds to TRBD1 (6 bases). V gave up 5 bases and J gave up 3 bases, with 15 bases separating them. CDR1 is SGHTA and CDR2 is FQGTGA in the germline V gene. This CDR3 comprises 15 residues.

The V call is TRBV19, the J call TRBJ2-3, with 9 positions matching TRBD2. The CDR3 spans 15 residues. Germline CDR1 LNHDA, CDR2 SQIVND (reference sequence). Trimming cost V 4 bases and J 4 bases; bases outside gene matches: 6. The CDR3 nucleotides read TGTGCCAGTAGTAGATCTGGCGGGAGGGCAGATACGCAGTATTTT. Protein sequence: CASSRSGGRADTQYF.

In the case of this clone: Other DNA variants within this sample encode the same CDR3. The rearrangement uses TRBV10-3 and TRBJ1-1; 7 bases match TRBD1. Germline CDR1 ENHRY, CDR2 SYGVKD. This CDR3 is built from 13 residues. V shed 4 bases, J shed 4 bases, and the junction held 3 bases outside the gene matches. The CDR3 spells CAISVQGSTEAFF. In DNA form, the CDR3 reads TGTGCCATCAGTGTACAGGGGAGCACTGAAGCTTTCTTT.

The chain employs TRBV28 and TRBJ2-2, with D perhaps given as TRBD1 or TRBD2 (5 bases each). The V end was cut by 6 bases, the J end by 6 bases, with 14 bases between. This CDR3 is built from 14 residues. In germline, CDR1 is MDHEN, CDR2 SYDVKM. In DNA form, the CDR3 reads TGTGCCAGCAGGTCAGGGACGTCGTCCGGGGAGCTGTTTTTT. This codes for CASRSGTSSGELFF.

The V call is TRBV10-3, the J call TRBJ2-1; perhaps D is TRBD1 or TRBD2 (5 bases each). Deletions cut 10 bases from V and 5 bases from J, with 21 bases between. Germline-derived CDR1 and CDR2 are ENHRY and SYGVKD. This CDR3 region has 15 residues. This chain's CDR3 is CATGRDVPRNNEQFF. DNA for the CDR3: TGTGCCACCGGACGGGACGTCCCCCGCAACAATGAGCAGTTCTTC.

The V call is TRBV7-9, the J call TRBJ1-1; 7 bases are a match to TRBD1. The V segment lost 4 bases and the J segment 3 bases; nucleotides outside the gene matches: 14. The germline V gene has CDR1 SEHNR and CDR2 FQNEAQ (reference sequence). The CDR3 is made up of 17 amino acids. CDR3 in DNA: TGTGCCAGCAGCTCCCCGAAGGGGGCGCGTATGGACACTGAAGCTTTCTTT. Its protein is CASSSPKGARMDTEAFF.

The V gene is TRBV4-1, the J gene TRBJ1-2, with 10 nucleotides matching TRBD1. CDR1 and CDR2 (germline): MGHRA, YSYEKL. CDR3 length: 15 residues. J gave up 4 bases and V 1 base, and 3 bases lay outside the gene matches. CDR3 residues: CASSQATGGGYGYTF. The CDR3 DNA reads TGCGCCAGCAGCCAAGCGACAGGGGGCGGCTATGGCTACACCTTC.

The chain uses TRBV4-1 and TRBJ2-7, with 8 bases aligning to TRBD2. V gave up 1 base and J gave up 6 bases; unmatched junction bases: 11. Per the germline V gene, CDR1 is MGHRA and CDR2 is YSYEKL. The CDR3 loop spans 16 amino acids. The CDR3 DNA follows: TGCGCCAGCAGCCAAGTTGGCGGACTAGCTAATAGCGAGCAGTACTTC. Protein product: CASSQVGGLANSEQYF.

This clone was seen a few times. The V call is TRBV9, the J call TRBJ1-6; TRBD1 is a possible D gene (5 bases). This CDR3 region has 13 residues. Per germline, CDR1 SGDLS and CDR2 YYNGEE. V gave up 0 bases and J gave up 9 bases, with 7 bases separating them. In nucleotides, the CDR3 is TGTGCCAGCAGCGTAGCTAGGGGTTCACCCCTCCACTTT. It yields the protein CASSVARGSPLHF. Variable domain in full (rest from reference TRBV9 and TRBJ1-6): DSGVTQTPKHLITATGQRVTLRCSPRSGDLSVYWYQQSLDQGLQFLIQYYNGEERAKGNILERFSAQQFPDLHSELNLSSLELGDSALYFCASSVARGSPLHFGNGTRLTVT.

The chain couples TRBV7-8 to TRBJ2-3; 12 bases are shared with TRBD2. V gave up 5 bases and J gave up 4 bases; unmatched junction bases: 10. The CDR3 runs to 17 residues. Germline assignment: CDR1 SGHVS and CDR2 FQNEAQ. Here the CDR3 reads CASSPTGLAGRSDTQYF. The CDR3 DNA follows: TGTGCCAGCAGCCCTACCGGACTAGCGGGACGATCAGATACGCAGTATTTT.

This chain joins TRBV7-9 and TRBJ2-7; no firm D call. Germline assignment: CDR1 SEHNR and CDR2 FQNEAQ (reference sequence). The CDR3 is made up of 14 amino acids. V lost 5 bases and J lost 2, with 13 bases in between. The CDR3 nucleotides are TGTGCCAGCAGCAAGTCGGGCCTTCCCTACGAGCAGTACTTC. It specifies CASSKSGLPYEQYF.

This clone turned up a few times. The chain employs TRBV29-1 and TRBJ2-1, with a weak D call TRBD1 (6 bases). Germline V lookup: CDR1 SQVTM, CDR2 ANQGSEA. Trimming cost V 3 bases and J 5 bases, with 11 bases left between them. CDR3 size: 13 residues. The CDR3 sequence is CSVDRGRNNEQFF. CDR3 nucleotides: TGCAGCGTTGACAGGGGAAGGAACAATGAGCAGTTCTTC.

The gene calls are TRBV7-2 and TRBJ2-3, with 7 bases fitting TRBD2. The CDR3 runs 13 residues. V lost 5 bases to trimming and J lost 11 bases; unmatched junction nucleotides: 10. Germline-derived CDR1 and CDR2 are SGHTA and FQGNSA. CDR3 in DNA: TGTGCCAGCAGCCCCGAGAGGGCGGGAGTGCAGTATTTT. It is translated as CASSPERAGVQYF.

The chain joins TRBV7-2 to TRBJ2-1, with 7 bases identical to TRBD2. V shed 5 bases and J 4 bases; nucleotides not matched to a gene: 14. This CDR3 is 17 amino acids long. Germline assignment: CDR1 SGHTA and CDR2 FQGNSA. Written as DNA, the CDR3 is TGTGCCAGCAGCAAGATAACGGGGCTAGCGGTATACAATGAGCAGTTCTTC. It specifies CASSKITGLAVYNEQFF.

In its sample, this clone was seen a few times. This chain uses TRBV5-1 with TRBJ2-1; 8 nucleotides line up with TRBD2. CDR3 size: 18 residues. Germline-derived CDR1 and CDR2 are SGHRS and YFSETQ. Germline trimming cut 3 bases from V and 0 bases from J; bases unmatched to any gene: 11. The CDR3 protein is CASSSTALAESSYNEQFF. Here the CDR3 DNA reads TGCGCCAGCAGCTCAACAGCACTAGCGGAAAGCTCCTACAATGAGCAGTTCTTC.

The chain recombines TRBV30 with TRBJ2-1; a possible D gene is TRBD2 (5 bases). The V end was cut by 3 bases, the J end by 5 bases, with 14 bases between. The CDR3 contains 14 residues. In germline, CDR1 is GTSNPN, CDR2 SVGIG (reference sequence). For the CDR3, the DNA is TGTGCCTGGAGAGTTGCGGGCAGCAACAATGAGCAGTTCTTC. Protein sequence: CAWRVAGSNNEQFF.

V and J are TRBV5-1 and TRBJ2-3; 8 bases line up with TRBD1. CDR1 and CDR2 from the germline V gene are SGHRS and YFSETQ. The CDR3 has 15 residues. After removal of 0 bases from V and 6 bases from J, the junction contained 6 bases not matched to a gene. This chain's CDR3 is CASSLEAGGKDTQYF. Here the CDR3 DNA reads TGCGCCAGCAGCTTGGAGGCAGGGGGCAAGGATACGCAGTATTTT.

The chain couples TRBV27 to TRBJ2-3; no reliable D call. Trimming cost V 7 bases and J 0 bases, with 17 bases left between them. From germline, CDR1 is MNHEY and CDR2 SMNVEV (reference sequence). The length of the CDR3 is 16 residues. Here the CDR3 DNA reads TGTGCCAGCACTCTTTTTTGGATGCCTAGCACAGATACGCAGTATTTT. It yields the protein CASTLFWMPSTDTQYF.

The chain is built from TRBV10-3 and TRBJ1-2, with no clear D. Germline V lookup: CDR1 ENHRY, CDR2 SYGVKD. Trimming shortened V by 6 bases and J by 12 bases, and 20 bases separated the two germline ends. The CDR3 consists of 13 residues. The CDR3 here is CAISLARGKGNTF. CDR3 nucleotide sequence: TGTGCCATCAGCCTAGCCCGGGGAAAGGGCAACACCTTC.

The chain uses TRBV10-3 and TRBJ2-7; tentative D call: TRBD2 (7 bases). Trimming stripped 1 base from V and 3 bases from J, with 13 bases between. There are 15 residues in the CDR3. The germline CDR1 and CDR2 sequences are ENHRY and SYGVKD. The CDR3 reads CAISEFGGGSYEQYF. The DNA for the CDR3 is TGTGCCATCAGTGAGTTTGGGGGGGGCAGCTACGAGCAGTACTTC.

The V gene is TRBV5-5, the J gene TRBJ1-2, with a tentative D call TRBD1 (5 bases). The V end lost 4 bases, the J end lost 8 bases, and 18 bases lay between the germline ends. The CDR3 loop spans 14 amino acids. Germline assignment: CDR1 SGHKS and CDR2 YYEKEE (reference sequence). CDR3 sequence: CASSPFGEGRGYTF. Written as DNA, the CDR3 is TGTGCCAGCAGCCCGTTCGGGGAGGGACGAGGCTACACCTTC.

V usage is TRBV2 and J usage is TRBJ2-2; TRBD1 agrees at 8 bases. The CDR3 sequence is 14 residues long. Looked up from germline, CDR1 is SNHLY and CDR2 is FYNNEI. The ends lost 3 bases at V and 4 bases at J; junction bases unmatched: 1. CDR3 loop: CASSDRGPTGELFF. The CDR3 DNA reads as TGTGCCAGCAGTGACAGGGGGCCCACCGGGGAGCTGTTTTTT. Together with reference TRBV2 and TRBJ2-2, the CDR3 gives the full variable domain: EPEVTQTPSHQVTQMGQEVILRCVPISNHLYFYWYRQILGQKVEFLVSFYNNEISEKSEIFDDQFSVERPDGSNFTLKIRSTKLEDSAMYFCASSDRGPTGELFFGEGSRLTVL.

This clone was recorded many times. This chain links TRBV7-9 with TRBJ2-7; 11 bases are shared with TRBD2. With 2 bases clipped from V and 6 bases from J, the junction kept 3 bases outside the gene matches. CDR3 size: 14 residues. Germline V gives CDR1 SEHNR, CDR2 FQNEAQ (reference sequence). The CDR3 DNA reads TGTGCCAGCAGCTTATCGACTAGCGGGACCGAGCAGTACTTC. This encodes CASSLSTSGTEQYF.